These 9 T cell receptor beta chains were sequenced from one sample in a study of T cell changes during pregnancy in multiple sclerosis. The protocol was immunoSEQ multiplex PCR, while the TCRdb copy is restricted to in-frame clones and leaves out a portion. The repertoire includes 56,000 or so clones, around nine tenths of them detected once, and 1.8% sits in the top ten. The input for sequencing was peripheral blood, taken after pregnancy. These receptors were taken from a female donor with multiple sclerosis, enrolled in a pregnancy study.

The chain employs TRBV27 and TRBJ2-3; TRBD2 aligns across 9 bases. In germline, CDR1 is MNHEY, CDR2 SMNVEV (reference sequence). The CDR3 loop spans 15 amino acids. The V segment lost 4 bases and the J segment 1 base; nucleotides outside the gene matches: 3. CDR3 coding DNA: TGTGCCAGCAGTTCCCAGCGGGGGGGCACAGATACGCAGTATTTT. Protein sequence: CASSSQRGGTDTQYF.

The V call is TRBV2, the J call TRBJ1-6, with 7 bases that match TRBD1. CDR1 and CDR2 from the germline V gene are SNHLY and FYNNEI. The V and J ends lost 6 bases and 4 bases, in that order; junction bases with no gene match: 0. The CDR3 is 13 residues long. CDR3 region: CASRGQYNSPLHF. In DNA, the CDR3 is TGTGCCAGCAGGGGACAGTATAATTCACCCCTCCACTTT.

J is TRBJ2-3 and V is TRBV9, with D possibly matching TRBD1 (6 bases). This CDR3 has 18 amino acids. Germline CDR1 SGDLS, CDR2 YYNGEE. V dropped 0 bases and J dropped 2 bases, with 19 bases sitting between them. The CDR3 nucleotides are TGTGCCAGCAGCGTAGGGGGTTTGGGGGCAGACCTCACAGATACGCAGTATTTT. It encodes CASSVGGLGADLTDTQYF.

This CDR3 reads CASSPGGMHTGELFF. Written as DNA, the CDR3 is TGTGCCAGCAGCCCAGGGGGGATGCACACCGGGGAGCTGTTTTTT. The chain couples TRBV13 to TRBJ2-2; TRBD1 might be the D (7 bases). This CDR3 spans 15 amino acids. In germline, CDR1 is PRHDT, CDR2 FYEKMQ (reference sequence). V lost 5 bases and J lost 3, with 13 bases in between.

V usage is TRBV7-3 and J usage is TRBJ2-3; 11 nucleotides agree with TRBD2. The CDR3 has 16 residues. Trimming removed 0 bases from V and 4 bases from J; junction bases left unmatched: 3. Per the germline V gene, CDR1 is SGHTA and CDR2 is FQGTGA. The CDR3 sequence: CASSLTVAGGPDTQYF. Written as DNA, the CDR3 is TGTGCCAGCAGCTTAACAGTAGCGGGGGGGCCAGATACGCAGTATTTT.

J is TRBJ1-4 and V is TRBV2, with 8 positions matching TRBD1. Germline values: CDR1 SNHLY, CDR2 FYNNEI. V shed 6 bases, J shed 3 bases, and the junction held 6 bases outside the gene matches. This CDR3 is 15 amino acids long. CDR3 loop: CASRAGQAPNEKLFF. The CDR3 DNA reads TGTGCCAGCAGAGCGGGACAGGCTCCTAATGAAAAACTGTTTTTT.

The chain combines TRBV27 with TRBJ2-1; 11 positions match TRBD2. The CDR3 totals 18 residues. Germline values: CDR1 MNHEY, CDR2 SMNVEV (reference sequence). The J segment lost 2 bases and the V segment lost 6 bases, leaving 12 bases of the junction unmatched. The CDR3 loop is CASSELTGTSGPYNEQFF. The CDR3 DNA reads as TGTGCCAGCAGCGAACTCACCGGGACTAGCGGCCCCTACAATGAGCAGTTCTTC.

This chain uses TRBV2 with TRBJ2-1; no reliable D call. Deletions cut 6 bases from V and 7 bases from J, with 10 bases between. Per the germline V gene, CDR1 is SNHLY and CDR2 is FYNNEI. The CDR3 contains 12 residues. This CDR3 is CASSLLSNEQFF. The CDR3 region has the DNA TGTGCCAGCAGCCTCCTGTCTAATGAGCAGTTCTTC.

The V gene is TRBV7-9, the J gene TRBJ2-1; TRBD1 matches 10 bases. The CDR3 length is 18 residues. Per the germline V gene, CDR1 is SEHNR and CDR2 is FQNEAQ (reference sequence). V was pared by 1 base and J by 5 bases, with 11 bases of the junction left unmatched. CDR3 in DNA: TGTGCCAGCAGCTTAGATTTATATGGGACAGGGGACGACAATGAGCAGTTCTTC. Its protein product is CASSLDLYGTGDDNEQFF.